The 25 T cell receptor beta chains below all came from one sample that was sequenced in a study of OX40 agonist ivuxolimab in advanced cancers. Produced via immunoSEQ multiplex PCR; TCRdb's table is partial and in-frame only. The repertoire includes approximately 90,000 clones, over 75% of them detected once, and 3.5% to 4.5% sits in the top ten. The sequences come from CD4+ or CD8+ T cells sorted from blood, collected in a trial of the OX40 agonist ivuxolimab. All receptors derive from an adult with an advanced solid tumor such as melanoma, head and neck, liver or kidney cancer.

The chain joins TRBV5-4 to TRBJ2-1, with 9 bases aligning to TRBD1. CDR3 size: 15 residues. CDR1 SGHNT and CDR2 YYREEE come from the germline V gene (reference sequence). Germline trimming cut 0 bases from V and 8 bases from J; bases unmatched to any gene: 6. Here the CDR3 reads CASSLGDRVTHEQFF. CDR3 nucleotides: TGTGCCAGCAGCTTGGGGGACAGGGTGACGCATGAGCAGTTCTTC.

This sequence joins TRBV7-9 and TRBJ2-1, with TRBD2 matching over 9 bases. Germline lookup yields CDR1 SEHNR and CDR2 FQNEAQ (reference sequence). The CDR3 loop spans 14 amino acids. V was pared by 1 base and J by 9 bases, with 4 bases of the junction left unmatched. The CDR3 reads CASSLDAAGGEQFF. The CDR3 DNA reads as TGTGCCAGCAGCTTAGACGCAGCGGGGGGTGAGCAGTTCTTC.

The rearrangement links TRBV10-1 to TRBJ2-7; D gene unclear. Per germline, CDR1 WNHNN and CDR2 SYGVQD (reference sequence). The CDR3 sequence is 15 residues long. Deletions cut 0 bases from V and 5 bases from J, with 14 bases between. CDR3 bases: TGCGCCAGCAGTGAGTCAGAGGATTTGGGAAACGAGCAGTACTTC. Protein product: CASSESEDLGNEQYF.

The chain uses TRBV30 and TRBJ1-3; D is ambiguous. From germline, CDR1 is GTSNPN and CDR2 SVGIG (reference sequence). V was clipped by 5 bases and J by 0 bases, with 11 bases between them. The CDR3 length is 14 residues. The CDR3 DNA follows: TGTGCCTGGGTTCAGGTTGACTCTGGAAACACCATATATTTT. Translating gives CAWVQVDSGNTIYF. The complete variable domain, with remaining parts taken from reference TRBV30 and TRBJ1-3, reads SQTIHQWPATLVQPVGSPLSLECTVEGTSNPNLYWYRQAAGRGLQLLFYSVGIGQISSEVPQNLSASRPQDRQFILSSKKLLLSDSGFYLCAWVQVDSGNTIYFGEGSWLTVV.

V usage is TRBV21-1 and J usage is TRBJ2-3; the D call in the table, TRBD2, was not verified against the DNA. TRBV21-1 is listed as a pseudogene. The CDR3 has 16 amino acids. CDR3 sequence: CASSVVGLAGADTQYF. The CDR3 nucleotides are TGTGCCAGCAGCGTCGTTGGTCTAGCGGGAGCAGATACGCAGTATTTT.

The V and J genes are TRBV28 and TRBJ2-5; 13 bases are shared with TRBD2. The tail of the sequence fits TRBJ2-7 better, so the J call may be wrong. Germline-derived CDR1 and CDR2 are MDHEN and SYDVKM. The CDR3 consists of 14 residues. The CDR3: CASSGTSGMHEQYF. The CDR3 DNA is TGTGCCAGCAGTGGGACTAGCGGGATGCACGAGCAGTACTTC.

The chain combines TRBV19 with TRBJ2-5, with a weak D call TRBD2 (7 bases). CDR1 is LNHDA and CDR2 is SQIVND in the germline V gene (reference sequence). V was clipped by 4 bases and J by 5 bases, with 14 bases between them. The CDR3 runs 14 residues. The CDR3 protein is CASSKAGRGETQYF. In nucleotides, the CDR3 is TGTGCCAGTAGTAAAGCGGGGAGGGGGGAGACCCAGTACTTC. Using reference TRBV19 and TRBJ2-5 for the parts outside the CDR3, the full variable domain is DGGITQSPKYLFRKEGQNVTLSCEQNLNHDAMYWYRQDPGQGLRLIYYSQIVNDFQKGDIAEGYSVSREKKESFPLTVTSAQKNPTAFYLCASSKAGRGETQYFGPGTRLLVL.

CDR3 loop: CASSGVAGLSLTDYEQYF. The DNA of the CDR3 is TGTGCCAGCAGTGGAGTAGCGGGATTATCCCTCACCGACTACGAGCAGTACTTC. The chain couples TRBV6-1 to TRBJ2-7, with 8 bases identical to TRBD2. The germline V gene encodes CDR1 MNHNS and CDR2 SASEGT. Trimming took 4 bases from V and 3 from J; bases not matched to a gene: 17. This CDR3 has 18 amino acids.

The V and J genes are TRBV7-2 and TRBJ2-5, with a weak D call TRBD1 (5 bases). This CDR3 is built from 15 residues. Germline loops: CDR1 SGHTA, CDR2 FQGNSA. V was trimmed by 5 bases and J by 1 base, leaving 14 bases between them. CDR3 sequence: CASSPNPTAQETQYF. The CDR3 DNA is TGTGCCAGCAGCCCCAACCCGACAGCCCAAGAGACCCAGTACTTC.

The J gene is TRBJ2-2, the V gene TRBV5-1; D is ambiguous. CDR3 length: 15 amino acids. Trimming cost V 2 bases and J 0 bases, with 8 bases left between them. Germline V CDR1 and CDR2: SGHRS, YFSETQ. The CDR3 region has the DNA TGCGCCAGCAGCTTATTAAGGGCGAACACCGGGGAGCTGTTTTTT. Its protein is CASSLLRANTGELFF. Full variable domain (remainder filled in from reference TRBV5-1 and TRBJ2-2): KAGVTQTPRYLIKTRGQQVTLSCSPISGHRSVSWYQQTPGQGLQFLFEYFSETQRNKGNFPGRFSGRQFSNSRSEMNVSTLELGDSALYLCASSLLRANTGELFFGEGSRLTVL.

The chain recombines TRBV30 with TRBJ1-6; D perhaps matches TRBD1 (5 bases). Trimming took off 5 bases at V and 6 bases at J, with 5 bases between the two ends. Germline V lookup: CDR1 GTSNPN, CDR2 SVGIG (reference sequence). This CDR3 comprises 11 residues. The CDR3: CAWGGNSPLHF. CDR3 in DNA: TGTGCCTGGGGGGGTAATTCACCCCTCCACTTT.

The gene calls are TRBV7-3 and TRBJ2-2; 9 positions match TRBD2. The J segment lost 7 bases and the V segment lost 7 bases, leaving 7 bases of the junction unmatched. CDR1 and CDR2 (germline): SGHTA, FQGTGA. This CDR3 region has 14 residues. The CDR3 protein is CASTNSGGFGELFF. DNA for the CDR3: TGTGCCAGCACCAATAGCGGGGGCTTCGGGGAGCTGTTTTTT.

The J gene is TRBJ2-7, the V gene TRBV21-1; TRBD2 is the table's D call, not checked against the DNA. TRBV21-1 is a pseudogene. CDR3 length: 17 amino acids. DNA for the CDR3: TGTGCCAGCAGCAAAGCTTATAGCGGGAGGAATTCCTACGAGCAGTACTTC. Translation: CASSKAYSGRNSYEQYF.

This clone was recorded once. The CDR3 DNA is TGTGCCAGTAGTATATTGGGGACTAGACGAGAGACCCAGTACTTC. It yields the protein CASSILGTRRETQYF. The J gene is TRBJ2-5, the V gene TRBV19; TRBD2 matches 8 bases. Germline CDR1 and CDR2: LNHDA and SQIVND (reference sequence). This CDR3 comprises 15 residues. Trimming removed 2 bases from V and 4 bases from J; junction bases left unmatched: 6. The complete variable domain, with remaining parts taken from reference TRBV19 and TRBJ2-5, reads DGGITQSPKYLFRKEGQNVTLSCEQNLNHDAMYWYRQDPGQGLRLIYYSQIVNDFQKGDIAEGYSVSREKKESFPLTVTSAQKNPTAFYLCASSILGTRRETQYFGPGTRLLVL.

J is TRBJ2-3 and V is TRBV5-4; D unclear. Deletions cut 0 bases from V and 2 bases from J, with 7 bases between. The CDR3 is made up of 14 amino acids. Germline V gene sequence: CDR1 SGHNT, CDR2 YYREEE (reference sequence). CDR3 bases: TGTGCCAGCAGCTTGGCGCAGTACACAGATACGCAGTATTTT. Translation gives CASSLAQYTDTQYF.

This chain joins TRBV28 and TRBJ2-2; D might be TRBD1 (5 bases). Germline V gene lookup returns CDR1 MDHEN and CDR2 SYDVKM. The length of the CDR3 is 14 residues. V shed 6 bases and J shed 1 base, with 9 bases lying between them. CDR3 amino acids: CASRPDRNTGELFF. The CDR3 region has the DNA TGTGCCAGCAGGCCCGACAGGAACACCGGGGAGCTGTTTTTT.

The chain carries TRBV11-2 and TRBJ2-1; no clear D. Germline assignment: CDR1 SGHAT and CDR2 FQNNGV. Trimming took off 1 base at V and 5 bases at J, with 15 bases between the two ends. This CDR3 is built from 16 residues. CDR3 nucleotide sequence: TGTGCCAGCAGCTTAGGGAGACGGGTAATCGACAATGAGCAGTTCTTC. Translated, it gives CASSLGRRVIDNEQFF.

The chain has TRBV7-9 and TRBJ1-2; D may be TRBD1 (5 bases). The CDR3 is 13 amino acids. The germline V gene encodes CDR1 SEHNR and CDR2 FQNEAQ (reference sequence). V dropped 5 bases and J dropped 6 bases, with 13 bases sitting between them. In DNA, the CDR3 is TGTGCCAGCAGCCACAGGTCGTATGATGGCTACACCTTC. Residues: CASSHRSYDGYTF.

The chain uses TRBV21-1 and TRBJ2-7; TRBD1 was called by the table and not checked on the DNA. TRBV21-1 is recorded as a pseudogene. The length of the CDR3 is 13 residues. CDR3 sequence: CASSKGIGGEQYF. CDR3 sequence (DNA): TGTGCCAGCAGCAAAGGAATAGGGGGCGAGCAGTACTTC.

The rearrangement links TRBV7-8 to TRBJ2-2; TRBD1 aligns across 7 bases. The CDR3 covers 15 residues. V was pared by 5 bases and J by 1 base, with 4 bases of the junction left unmatched. The germline CDR1 and CDR2 sequences are SGHVS and FQNEAQ. The CDR3 DNA follows: TGTGCCAGCAGCCCGGGACAGATGAACACCGGGGAGCTGTTTTTT. Its protein product is CASSPGQMNTGELFF.

The chain links TRBV6-5 to TRBJ2-5; D remains unclear. V shed 8 bases and J shed 3 bases, with 7 bases lying between them. CDR3 length: 11 amino acids. The germline V gene has CDR1 MNHEY and CDR2 SVGAGI. The CDR3 here is CASSREETQYF. DNA for the CDR3: TGTGCCAGCTCACGAGAAGAGACCCAGTACTTC.

The chain links TRBV6-5 to TRBJ2-7, with a tentative D call TRBD1 (6 bases). The CDR3 has 13 amino acids. Per the germline V gene, CDR1 is MNHEY and CDR2 is SVGAGI. Trimming pared 8 bases from V and 3 bases from J, leaving 14 bases between. The CDR3 is CASAQGMNYEQYF. Written as DNA, the CDR3 is TGTGCCAGCGCCCAGGGGATGAACTACGAGCAGTACTTC.

CDR3 region: CASSLGGTGLQETQYF. The DNA of the CDR3 is TGTGCCAGCAGCTTGGGCGGGACAGGGCTACAAGAGACCCAGTACTTC. This chain links TRBV5-6 with TRBJ2-5; 9 positions agree with TRBD1. J gave up 2 bases and V 0 bases, and 5 bases lay outside the gene matches. The CDR3 contains 16 residues. Germline CDR1 is SGHDT and CDR2 is YYEEEE.

The chain employs TRBV4-2 and TRBJ2-7; D is unresolved. V gave up 0 bases and J gave up 2 bases, with 2 bases separating them. CDR1 and CDR2 (germline): LGHNA, YNFKEQ. CDR3 length: 12 residues. The CDR3 DNA reads TGTGCCAGCAGCCAAGAGGCCTACGAGCAGTACTTC. Translating gives CASSQEAYEQYF.

The genes are TRBV28 and TRBJ1-6; a weak D match, TRBD1 (5 bases). This CDR3 has 10 amino acids. CDR1 and CDR2 (germline): MDHEN, SYDVKM. Trimming stripped 5 bases from V and 12 bases from J, with 5 bases between. CDR3 sequence reads: CASSQGPLHF. In DNA, the CDR3 is TGTGCCAGCAGTCAGGGACCCCTCCACTTT.